These 25 T cell receptor beta chains were sequenced from one sample in a study of T cells in tuberculosis. Method: immunoSEQ multiplex PCR; TCRdb's copy keeps in-frame clones and lacks some. The sample holds some 34,000 clones; 95% to 97% are singletons and the top ten take around 6%. Material: PBMCs. These receptors all come from a donor aged 10-29 years with latent tuberculosis or without tuberculosis infection.

The chain joins TRBV2 to TRBJ2-2; D might be TRBD2 (7 bases). Deletions cut 8 bases from V and 8 bases from J, with 15 bases between. Germline V CDR1 and CDR2: SNHLY, FYNNEI. The CDR3 extends over 13 amino acids. The CDR3: CASQNRGAGELFF. As DNA, the CDR3 is TGTGCCAGCCAGAACCGGGGGGCTGGGGAGCTGTTTTTT.

The genes are TRBV5-7 and TRBJ1-4; D remains unclear. TRBV5-7 carries the ORF label, with uncertain function. Trimming removed 3 bases at V and 0 bases at J, with 21 bases between. The CDR3 length is 19 residues. CDR3 protein: CASSYRAKDYLATNEKLFF. DNA of the CDR3: TGTGCCAGCAGCTACCGGGCCAAGGACTACCTTGCAACTAATGAAAAACTGTTTTTT.

V is TRBV12-5 and J is TRBJ1-3; 8 nucleotides align to TRBD1. CDR3 length: 16 amino acids. CDR1 and CDR2 (germline): LGHNT, FRNRAP. Trimming at V came to 6 bases and at J to 2 bases, leaving 9 bases not matched to a gene. The CDR3 DNA reads as TGTGCTAGTGGGCGAGCGACAGGGGACGCTGGAAACACCATATATTTT. It encodes CASGRATGDAGNTIYF. Full variable domain (rest looked up from reference TRBV12-5 and TRBJ1-3): DARVTQTPRHKVTEMGQEVTMRCQPILGHNTVFWYRQTMMQGLELLAYFRNRAPLDDSGMPKDRFSAEMPDATLATLKIQPSEPRDSAVYFCASGRATGDAGNTIYFGEGSWLTVV.

This clone showed up just once. V is TRBV13 and J is TRBJ2-4; 7 positions match TRBD2. The CDR3 covers 16 residues. The germline CDR1 and CDR2 sequences are PRHDT and FYEKMQ (reference sequence). With V trimmed by 2 bases and J by 0 bases, 4 bases remained unmatched. CDR3 DNA: TGTGCCAGCAGCTTACGCCTAGCGGTAGCCAAAAACATTCAGTACTTC. Its protein product is CASSLRLAVAKNIQYF.

The chain joins TRBV14 to TRBJ2-7, with D uncertain. The CDR3 is made up of 11 amino acids. Trimming removed 1 base at V and 11 bases at J, with 9 bases between. CDR1 and CDR2 (germline): SGHDN, FVKESK. In DNA form, the CDR3 reads TGTGCCAGCAGCCAAGGCGGATTGGAGTACTTC. Its protein product is CASSQGGLEYF.

This chain connects TRBV2 to TRBJ1-4; 7 bases are a match to TRBD1. The germline V gene has CDR1 SNHLY and CDR2 FYNNEI. The length of the CDR3 is 14 residues. V trimming: 0 bases; J trimming: 8 bases; junction bases outside the gene matches: 3. In DNA form, the CDR3 reads TGTGCCAGCAGTGAAGCGACAGGGTACGAAAAACTGTTTTTT. The encoded protein is CASSEATGYEKLFF.

The V call is TRBV7-3, the J call TRBJ1-1; perhaps TRBD1 as D (6 bases). V lost 5 bases, J lost 1 base, and 8 bases lay in between. From germline, CDR1 is SGHTA and CDR2 FQGTGA. The CDR3 is 13 amino acids. Here the CDR3 DNA reads TGTGCCAGCAGCCTGGACAGGAACACTGAAGCTTTCTTT. Its translation is CASSLDRNTEAFF.

The V gene is TRBV27, the J gene TRBJ2-2; 9 bases match TRBD2. CDR1 and CDR2 (germline): MNHEY, SMNVEV (reference sequence). The CDR3 sequence is 15 residues long. With 6 bases clipped from V and 5 bases from J, the junction kept 7 bases outside the gene matches. This chain's CDR3 is CASRGSGGDTGELFF. Written as DNA, the CDR3 is TGTGCCAGCAGGGGTAGCGGGGGTGATACCGGGGAGCTGTTTTTT.

The V call is TRBV28, the J call TRBJ2-7; possible D gene TRBD1, 6 bases. This CDR3 comprises 11 residues. The V end lost 5 bases, the J end lost 7 bases, and 9 bases lay between the germline ends. CDR1 is MDHEN, CDR2 SYDVKM, per germline. CDR3 region: CASSPDREQYF. Written as DNA, the CDR3 is TGTGCCAGCAGTCCCGACAGGGAGCAGTACTTC.

The rearrangement joins TRBV28 to TRBJ1-4; D gene uncertain. V was shortened by 2 bases and J by 5 bases, with 9 bases between the two germline ends. The CDR3 covers 14 residues. Germline lookup yields CDR1 MDHEN and CDR2 SYDVKM. CDR3 in amino acids: CASSLHGENEKLFF. The CDR3 region has the DNA TGTGCCAGCAGTTTACACGGAGAAAATGAAAAACTGTTTTTT.

V gene TRBV5-1 combines with J gene TRBJ1-4, with D perhaps TRBD1 (5 bases). The CDR3 runs to 16 residues. V was trimmed by 0 bases and J by 7 bases, leaving 16 bases between them. Per germline, CDR1 SGHRS and CDR2 YFSETQ. CDR3 nucleotide sequence: TGCGCCAGCAGCTTGGGAACCGGGACTCCGGGTGAAAAACTGTTTTTT. This sequence encodes CASSLGTGTPGEKLFF. Looking up the rest from reference TRBV5-1 and TRBJ1-4 gives the full variable domain: KAGVTQTPRYLIKTRGQQVTLSCSPISGHRSVSWYQQTPGQGLQFLFEYFSETQRNKGNFPGRFSGRQFSNSRSEMNVSTLELGDSALYLCASSLGTGTPGEKLFFGSGTQLSVL.

This clone was seen just once. The chain links TRBV2 to TRBJ2-3, with TRBD2 matching over 9 bases. V lost 6 bases, J lost 0 bases, and 7 bases stayed unmatched. The CDR3 has 16 amino acids. Germline CDR1 and CDR2: SNHLY and FYNNEI. The CDR3 region has the DNA TGTGCCAGCAGCCTTTTCGGGACTAGCAGCACAGATACGCAGTATTTT. Its translation is CASSLFGTSSTDTQYF.

The CDR3 spells CASSLGTSGVTDTQYF. The CDR3, as DNA: TGTGCCAGCAGCCTTGGGACTAGCGGGGTGACAGATACGCAGTATTTT. The chain uses TRBV9 and TRBJ2-3; TRBD2 aligns across 13 bases. The trim removed 4 bases at V and 3 bases at J, leaving 5 bases unmatched. The CDR3 is 16 amino acids. Germline assignment: CDR1 SGDLS and CDR2 YYNGEE.

The chain is built from TRBV2 and TRBJ2-7; D perhaps matches TRBD2 (6 bases). CDR1 and CDR2 (germline): SNHLY, FYNNEI. V lost 8 bases, J lost 1 base, and 12 bases lay in between. The CDR3 runs 13 residues. This CDR3 is CASVRGYSYEQYF. In DNA form, the CDR3 reads TGTGCCAGCGTCCGGGGGTATTCCTACGAGCAGTACTTC.

The rearrangement uses TRBV18 and TRBJ2-7; 7 bases map to TRBD1. The CDR3 is made up of 14 amino acids. V was pared by 3 bases and J by 6 bases, with 8 bases of the junction left unmatched. Looked up from germline, CDR1 is KGHSH and CDR2 is LQKENI. The CDR3 loop is CASSPGGQDSEQYF. The CDR3 DNA follows: TGTGCCAGCTCACCCGGCGGACAGGACTCCGAGCAGTACTTC. Based on the CDR3 plus reference TRBV18 and TRBJ2-7, the full variable domain is NAGVMQNPRHLVRRRGQEARLRCSPMKGHSHVYWYRQLPEEGLKFMVYLQKENIIDESGMPKERFSAEFPKEGPSILRIQQVVRGDSAAYFCASSPGGQDSEQYFGPGTRLTVT.

J is TRBJ2-7 and V is TRBV6-5; 7 bases are a match to TRBD2. The J segment lost 0 bases and the V segment lost 5 bases, leaving 7 bases of the junction unmatched. The CDR3 consists of 15 residues. CDR1 is MNHEY, CDR2 SVGAGI, per germline. The CDR3 DNA sequence: TGTGCCAGCAGTGCTCAGCGGGAACCCTCCTACGAGCAGTACTTC. It is translated as CASSAQREPSYEQYF.

The V call is TRBV27, the J call TRBJ2-1; the match to TRBD1 covers 8 bases. Germline V gene lookup returns CDR1 MNHEY and CDR2 SMNVEV (reference sequence). With V trimmed by 2 bases and J by 4 bases, 7 bases remained unmatched. The CDR3 covers 16 residues. Here the CDR3 reads CASSLVPTGEYNEQFF. The CDR3 bases are TGTGCCAGCAGTTTAGTCCCGACAGGGGAGTACAATGAGCAGTTCTTC.

The chain combines TRBV2 with TRBJ1-5; D call uncertain. CDR3 size: 14 residues. Germline lookup yields CDR1 SNHLY and CDR2 FYNNEI. V shed 7 bases and J shed 2 bases, with 12 bases lying between them. The CDR3 sequence: CASNLVGGNQPQHF. The CDR3 DNA reads as TGTGCCAGCAATCTGGTTGGAGGCAATCAGCCCCAGCATTTT.

This chain connects TRBV18 to TRBJ2-3; possibly TRBD2 for D (5 bases). Trimming removed 2 bases at V and 2 bases at J, with 11 bases between. The CDR3 has 15 residues. Germline V CDR1 and CDR2: KGHSH, LQKENI. The CDR3 is CASSPTGIDTDTQYF. The DNA for the CDR3 is TGTGCCAGCTCACCAACCGGGATCGACACAGATACGCAGTATTTT.

This chain links TRBV30 with TRBJ1-2; no definite D call. This CDR3 region has 12 residues. The germline CDR1 and CDR2 sequences are GTSNPN and SVGIG (reference sequence). Deletions cut 4 bases from V and 4 bases from J, with 10 bases between. As DNA, the CDR3 is TGTGCCTGGATGTTTCCGGTCTATGGCTACACCTTC. This codes for CAWMFPVYGYTF.

CDR3 bases: TGCGCCAGCAGCTTGGCCGGCAGGGAGGCCTACAATGAGCAGTTCTTC. Encoded protein: CASSLAGREAYNEQFF. This chain uses TRBV5-1 with TRBJ2-1; perhaps TRBD2 as D (6 bases). The CDR3 has 16 residues. The V gene lost 0 bases and the J gene lost 2 bases, with 12 bases spanning the gap. Per the germline V gene, CDR1 is SGHRS and CDR2 is YFSETQ.

The chain employs TRBV2 and TRBJ2-3; D uncertain. Germline values: CDR1 SNHLY, CDR2 FYNNEI. The CDR3 has 14 residues. Trimming shortened V by 5 bases and J by 6 bases, and 15 bases separated the two germline ends. The CDR3 spells CASSRRTDRDTQYF. CDR3 DNA: TGTGCCAGCAGTCGGAGAACGGATAGGGATACGCAGTATTTT.

The J gene is TRBJ2-7, the V gene TRBV4-1, with 9 nucleotides matching TRBD2. The CDR3 has 19 amino acids. V gave up 0 bases and J gave up 1 base; unmatched junction bases: 13. Germline-derived CDR1 and CDR2 are MGHRA and YSYEKL. CDR3 protein: CASSQDSGVAGDRSYEQYF. CDR3 sequence (DNA): TGCGCCAGCAGCCAAGATTCCGGGGTAGCGGGAGACCGGTCCTACGAGCAGTACTTC.

The chain couples TRBV28 to TRBJ2-3, with 8 bases lining up with TRBD1. The CDR3 runs 15 residues. The J segment lost 2 bases and the V segment lost 6 bases, leaving 7 bases of the junction unmatched. The germline V gene has CDR1 MDHEN and CDR2 SYDVKM. CDR3 amino acids: CASSFAQGATDTQYF. DNA of the CDR3: TGTGCCAGCAGCTTCGCCCAGGGGGCCACAGATACGCAGTATTTT.

The chain recombines TRBV4-2 with TRBJ1-4; a possible D gene is TRBD1 (5 bases). Per the germline V gene, CDR1 is LGHNA and CDR2 is YNFKEQ. V dropped 0 bases and J dropped 7 bases, with 15 bases sitting between them. This CDR3 is built from 16 residues. The CDR3 loop reads CASSQDIREGREKLFF. In DNA form, the CDR3 reads TGTGCCAGCAGCCAAGATATCAGGGAAGGCCGTGAAAAACTGTTTTTT.